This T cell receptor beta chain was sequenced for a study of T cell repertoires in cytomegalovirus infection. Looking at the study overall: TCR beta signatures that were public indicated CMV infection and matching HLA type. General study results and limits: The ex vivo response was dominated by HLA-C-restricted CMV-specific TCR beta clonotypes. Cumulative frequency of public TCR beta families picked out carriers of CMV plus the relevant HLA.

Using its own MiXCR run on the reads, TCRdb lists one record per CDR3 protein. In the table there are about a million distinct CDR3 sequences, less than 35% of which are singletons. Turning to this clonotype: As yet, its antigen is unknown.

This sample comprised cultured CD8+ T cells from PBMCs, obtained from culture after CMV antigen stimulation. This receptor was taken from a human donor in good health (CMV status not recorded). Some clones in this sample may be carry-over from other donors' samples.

DNA for the CDR3: TGTGCCAGTAGCCTTGGACTGCGAAGCACAGATACGCAGTATTTT. Translating it yields CASSLGLRSTDTQYF. The chain links TRBV19 to TRBJ2-3; TRBD2 might be the D (5 bases). V dropped 6 bases and J dropped 0 bases, with 13 bases sitting between them. CDR1 and CDR2 from the germline V gene are LNHDA and SQIVND (reference sequence). The CDR3 length is 15 residues.